Following are 14 T cell receptor beta chains from one sample sequenced in a study of shared clonotypes between healthy human individuals. This table comes from immunoSEQ multiplex PCR, and its TCRdb copy is limited to in-frame clones, with some not included. The sample includes millions of clones, over 85% of them seen just once. The sample comprised naive CD4+ T cells sorted from blood. Subset denoted: CD45RA+ positively selected. All receptors derive from a man between 18 and 35 years old in good health.

V and J are TRBV4-1 and TRBJ2-3; perhaps TRBD2 as D (6 bases). The V and J ends lost 0 bases and 8 bases respectively, with 18 bases between them. There are 16 residues in the CDR3. Germline V gene sequence: CDR1 MGHRA, CDR2 YSYEKL. The CDR3 protein is CASSQESSDYLSTQYF. CDR3 DNA: TGCGCCAGCAGCCAAGAGTCTTCGGACTACCTATCTACGCAGTATTTT.

Details on this clone: Other DNA sequences in the same sample also yield this CDR3. The gene calls are TRBV4-3 and TRBJ1-5; D is undetermined. There are 14 residues in the CDR3. Per germline, CDR1 LGHNA and CDR2 YSLEER. V dropped 0 bases and J dropped 0 bases, with 3 bases sitting between them. The CDR3 loop reads CASSQDLSNQPQHF. Here the CDR3 DNA reads TGCGCCAGCAGCCAAGACCTTAGCAATCAGCCCCAGCATTTT.

This chain uses TRBV5-4 with TRBJ1-4; 7 nucleotides line up with TRBD1. This CDR3 is 12 amino acids long. The V and J ends lost 5 bases and 12 bases, in that order; junction bases with no gene match: 7. The germline V gene encodes CDR1 SGHNT and CDR2 YYREEE (reference sequence). The DNA for the CDR3 is TGTGCCAGCAGAACAGGGGATGGGGAACTGTTTTTT. Residues: CASRTGDGELFF.

V is TRBV18 and J is TRBJ1-2, with D maybe TRBD1 (6 bases). V was clipped by 3 bases and J by 6 bases, with 17 bases between them. Germline lookup yields CDR1 KGHSH and CDR2 LQKENI. This CDR3 spans 15 amino acids. Written as DNA, the CDR3 is TGTGCCAGCTCACCCCCAGCAGGGGAGGGAGATGGCTACACCTTC. It codes for CASSPPAGEGDGYTF.

This clone showed up just once. The chain recombines TRBV6-6 with TRBJ1-5, with 9 bases matching TRBD1. The length of the CDR3 is 15 residues. Germline V gene sequence: CDR1 MNHNY, CDR2 SVGAGI (reference sequence). The J segment lost 3 bases and the V segment lost 4 bases, leaving 4 bases of the junction unmatched. CDR3 DNA sequence: TGTGCCAGCAGTTCCCACAGGGGGCTCAATCAGCCCCAGCATTTT. Translation: CASSSHRGLNQPQHF.

This clone was seen only once. The chain has TRBV28 and TRBJ2-7, with D maybe TRBD1 (5 bases). There are 14 residues in the CDR3. Trimming shortened V by 4 bases and J by 5 bases, and 15 bases separated the two germline ends. Germline CDR1 reads MDHEN; CDR2 reads SYDVKM. CDR3 protein: CASSSSGKGHEQYF. The CDR3 bases are TGTGCCAGCAGTTCGTCAGGGAAGGGCCACGAGCAGTACTTC.

V gene TRBV5-1 combines with J gene TRBJ1-2; D perhaps matches TRBD1 (5 bases). The length of the CDR3 is 12 residues. Per the germline V gene, CDR1 is SGHRS and CDR2 is YFSETQ. V gave up 3 bases and J gave up 4 bases, with 7 bases separating them. This CDR3 reads CASSSQAYGYTF. The DNA for the CDR3 is TGCGCCAGCAGCTCACAGGCCTATGGCTACACCTTC.

The chain is built from TRBV6-5 and TRBJ2-7; 8 bases match TRBD1. The germline CDR1 and CDR2 sequences are MNHEY and SVGAGI. The CDR3 runs to 14 residues. Trimming took 7 bases from V and 3 from J; bases not matched to a gene: 8. CDR3 coding DNA: TGTGCCAGCACCGTCGGACAGGGTAACTACGAGCAGTACTTC. Translated: CASTVGQGNYEQYF.

The gene calls are TRBV30 and TRBJ1-1; D gene ambiguous. The V and J ends lost 3 bases and 0 bases respectively, with 8 bases between them. The CDR3 sequence is 13 residues long. The germline V gene has CDR1 GTSNPN and CDR2 SVGIG (reference sequence). This chain's CDR3 is CAWRARVNTEAFF. CDR3 bases: TGTGCCTGGAGGGCCAGAGTGAACACTGAAGCTTTCTTT.

As regards this clone: Other DNA sequences in this sample translate to the same CDR3. The chain employs TRBV5-1 and TRBJ2-7; D gene unclear. The CDR3 loop spans 13 amino acids. Trimming left V 4 bases short and J 4 bases short, with 12 bases between. The germline gives CDR1 SGHRS, CDR2 YFSETQ. CDR3 region: CASSLGPLYEQYF. The CDR3 DNA follows: TGCGCCAGCAGCCTCGGGCCCTTGTACGAGCAGTACTTC. Looking up the rest from reference TRBV5-1 and TRBJ2-7 gives the full variable domain: KAGVTQTPRYLIKTRGQQVTLSCSPISGHRSVSWYQQTPGQGLQFLFEYFSETQRNKGNFPGRFSGRQFSNSRSEMNVSTLELGDSALYLCASSLGPLYEQYFGPGTRLTVT.

The chain couples TRBV6-5 to TRBJ2-1; TRBD1 is a possible D gene (5 bases). There are 14 residues in the CDR3. Germline CDR1 reads MNHEY; CDR2 reads SVGAGI. V lost 0 bases and J 8 bases, leaving 11 bases between the germline ends. The CDR3 DNA sequence: TGTGCCAGCAGTTACTCAACGGACAAATATGAGCAGTTCTTC. Its protein is CASSYSTDKYEQFF.

The chain combines TRBV6-6 with TRBJ2-3; D remains unclear. The CDR3 loop spans 13 amino acids. Germline-derived CDR1 and CDR2 are MNHNY and SVGAGI (reference sequence). With 7 bases removed from V and 3 bases from J, the gap between germline ends came to 11 bases. The CDR3 DNA sequence: TGTGCCAGCACGCCCGTGGGGACAGATACGCAGTATTTT. This gives the protein CASTPVGTDTQYF.

As for this clone: Other DNA sequences in the same sample also yield this CDR3. The gene calls are TRBV28 and TRBJ1-4; no clear D. Trimming took 6 bases from V and 0 from J, leaving 5 bases between them. The germline CDR1 and CDR2 sequences are MDHEN and SYDVKM. The CDR3 loop spans 13 amino acids. Here the CDR3 DNA reads TGTGCCAGCAGCTCGGCAACTAATGAAAAACTGTTTTTT. This codes for CASSSATNEKLFF.

The rearrangement uses TRBV28 and TRBJ1-5; the match to TRBD1 covers 8 bases. V shed 3 bases, J shed 3 bases, and the junction held 4 bases outside the gene matches. Germline lookup yields CDR1 MDHEN and CDR2 SYDVKM. The CDR3 covers 15 residues. The DNA of the CDR3 is TGTGCCAGCAGTTTCGGGGACAGGTTCAATCAGCCCCAGCATTTT. Its protein product is CASSFGDRFNQPQHF.